Listed below are T cell receptor beta chains from one sample, sequenced in a study of T cells expressing NK-cell markers. TCRdb re-called the 5' RACE reads and shows each CDR3 protein once, DNA omitted. The repertoire table contains roughly 380,000 distinct CDR3 sequences. Sequenced material: blood T cells: a sorted CD56 or NKG2C T cell subset, CD4+ or CD8+ T cells, or bulk PBMC T cells (not recorded which). These receptors all come from a man aged 18 to 70 in good health. The CDR3 runs from the conserved cysteine through the conserved F or W.

v_gene: TRBV15; len: 16; j_gene: TRBJ2-1; CDR3aa: CATSRRGSTTHNEQFF
v_gene: TRBV11-1; len: 15; j_gene: TRBJ2-2; CDR3aa: CASSHRAVGTGELFF
v_gene: TRBV12-3/TRBV12-4; len: 15; j_gene: TRBJ1-5; CDR3aa: CASSRGDTGNQPQHF
v_gene: TRBV3-1; len: 16; j_gene: TRBJ2-7; CDR3aa: CASSLSGGALSGEQYF
v_gene: TRBV6-1; len: 14; j_gene: TRBJ2-3; CDR3aa: CASTSDSNRNTQYF
v_gene: TRBV12-3/TRBV12-4; len: 16; j_gene: TRBJ2-5; CDR3aa: CASSLVGQGLQETQYF
v_gene: TRBV7-6; len: 15; j_gene: TRBJ2-7; CDR3aa: CASSSDVRVWGEQYF
v_gene: TRBV20-1; len: 15; j_gene: TRBJ2-3; CDR3aa: CSAMTSGGATDTQYF
v_gene: TRBV27; len: 17; j_gene: TRBJ2-1; CDR3aa: CASSRTSRDPSYNEQFF
v_gene: TRBV6-1; len: 16; j_gene: TRBJ2-3; CDR3aa: CASSEAVHRGTDTQYF
v_gene: TRBV2; len: 13; j_gene: TRBJ2-5; CDR3aa: CASSFVGRETQYF
v_gene: TRBV7-6; len: 16; j_gene: TRBJ2-1; CDR3aa: CASSLVQRGKDNEQFF
v_gene: TRBV11-2; len: 18; j_gene: TRBJ1-3; CDR3aa: CASSQRLDRGPRGNTIYF
v_gene: TRBV5-6; len: 16; j_gene: TRBJ2-3; CDR3aa: CASSLRPFVGVDTQYF
v_gene: TRBV7-3; len: 15; j_gene: TRBJ1-2; CDR3aa: CASSPRGVLDYGYTF
v_gene: TRBV20-1; len: 15; j_gene: TRBJ2-7; CDR3aa: CSARVGGRGRQEQYF
v_gene: TRBV9; len: 12; j_gene: TRBJ1-2; CDR3aa: CASKAGTTSWTF
v_gene: TRBV27; len: 17; j_gene: TRBJ2-1; CDR3aa: CASSPRTSHSTYNEQFF
v_gene: TRBV4-1; len: 17; j_gene: TRBJ2-3; CDR3aa: CASSLHKWTERTDTQYF
v_gene: TRBV3-1; len: 16; j_gene: TRBJ1-4; CDR3aa: CASSQGTGIPREKLFF
v_gene: TRBV7-8; len: 14; j_gene: TRBJ2-1; CDR3aa: CASSGPFSMDEQFF
v_gene: TRBV28; len: 15; j_gene: TRBJ1-4; CDR3aa: CASSFTGGRREKLFF
v_gene: TRBV19; len: 18; j_gene: TRBJ2-1; CDR3aa: CASSVHSGGRPTYNEQFF
v_gene: TRBV20-1; len: 14; j_gene: TRBJ2-3; CDR3aa: CSAPQQGAGDTQYF
v_gene: TRBV20-1; len: 13; j_gene: TRBJ1-6; CDR3aa: CSARRRNNSPLHF
v_gene: TRBV15; len: 15; j_gene: TRBJ2-7; CDR3aa: CATSRGDSDTYEQYF
v_gene: TRBV20-1; len: 14; j_gene: TRBJ2-3; CDR3aa: CSAGGGLAQDTQYF
v_gene: TRBV20-1; len: 13; j_gene: TRBJ1-6; CDR3aa: CSAREGAGSPLHF
v_gene: TRBV6-2/TRBV6-3; len: 12; j_gene: TRBJ2-5; CDR3aa: CASSSWVETQYF
v_gene: TRBV12-3/TRBV12-4; len: 12; j_gene: TRBJ1-2; CDR3aa: CASSFYRGGYTF
v_gene: TRBV7-8; len: 12; j_gene: TRBJ2-5; CDR3aa: CASSYSPETQYF